This T cell receptor (beta chain) was sequenced during a study of cytomegalovirus exposure and HLA in healthy donors. Study-level findings and limits: Cytomegalovirus status was reportedly diagnosed by the classifier with high specificity and sensitivity. It was found in a later analysis that first-cohort TCR clusters tended to co-occur in the 95 to 150 validation repertoires. In vitro experiments confirmed that a few CMV-associated chains were specific for CMV antigens.

CDR1 is SNHLY, CDR2 FYNNEI, per germline. This CDR3 comprises 13 residues. Trimming stripped 4 bases from V and 4 bases from J, with 10 bases between. Sequencing used immunoSEQ multiplex PCR; TCRdb keeps in-frame clones, though not all of them. The table includes 150,000 to 180,000 clones, around 83% detected once. On this clone itself: Its cognate antigen is unknown.

The validation cohort, a group of around 130 subjects, included the donors and was separate from the approximately 660-subject first cohort. This sequence joins TRBV2 and TRBJ1-1; D is perhaps TRBD1 (6 bases). The specimen sequenced was PBMCs. The clonotype was recovered from a human donor in good health. The chain's CDR3 is CASSAEQGTEAFF. The CDR3 coding sequence is TGTGCCAGCAGTGCGGAACAGGGCACTGAAGCTTTCTTT. Full variable domain (rest looked up from reference TRBV2 and TRBJ1-1): EPEVTQTPSHQVTQMGQEVILRCVPISNHLYFYWYRQILGQKVEFLVSFYNNEISEKSEIFDDQFSVERPDGSNFTLKIRSTKLEDSAMYFCASSAEQGTEAFFGQGTRLTVV.